A single sample gave rise to the 31 T cell receptor beta chains below, sequenced in a study of PD-L1 blockade in urothelial cancer. Generated by immunoSEQ multiplex PCR, the TCRdb table keeps only in-frame clones and is missing some. The table lists tens of thousands of clones, 85% to 95% of them singletons. Specimen: PBMCs, collected around atezolizumab (anti-PD-L1) treatment. Receptors were obtained from a man aged 55 to 70 with urothelial cancer.

The chain carries TRBV6-5 and TRBJ2-3; D possibly corresponds to TRBD1 (6 bases). The CDR3 is 15 residues long. Germline V gives CDR1 MNHEY, CDR2 SVGAGI. V lost 6 bases and J 6 bases, leaving 19 bases between the germline ends. CDR3 nucleotide sequence: TGTGCCAGCAGCCTTAACGGACAGACTTTTGATACGCAGTATTTT. This encodes CASSLNGQTFDTQYF.

The V call is TRBV11-1, the J call TRBJ2-2; D remains unclear. The CDR3 sequence is 12 residues long. Germline CDR1 reads SGHAT; CDR2 reads FQDESV (reference sequence). Trimming cost V 1 base and J 8 bases, with 5 bases left between them. CDR3 sequence reads: CASSLDVGELFF. The CDR3 DNA follows: TGTGCCAGCAGCTTAGATGTAGGGGAGCTGTTTTTT.

This clone has just one count. V gene TRBV30 combines with J gene TRBJ1-4, with TRBD1 matching 9 bases. Trimming at V came to 3 bases and at J to 7 bases, leaving 9 bases not matched to a gene. CDR3 length equals 15 residues. CDR1 is GTSNPN, CDR2 SVGIG, per germline (reference sequence). The CDR3 nucleotides read TGTGCCTGGAGGGGAGGACAGGGGATAGGTGAAAAACTGTTTTTT. Residues: CAWRGGQGIGEKLFF.

This clone was recorded only once. The chain has TRBV5-4 and TRBJ2-7; D is undetermined. Germline CDR1 SGHNT, CDR2 YYREEE (reference sequence). Trimming pared 1 base from V and 4 bases from J, leaving 15 bases between. The CDR3 covers 15 residues. The CDR3 sequence: CASSLMARGSYEQYF. In DNA, the CDR3 is TGTGCCAGCAGCTTGATGGCACGAGGATCATACGAGCAGTACTTC.

The chain couples TRBV7-9 to TRBJ2-2, with a possible D match to TRBD1 (6 bases). The CDR3 extends over 16 amino acids. Trimming removed 1 base at V and 3 bases at J, with 12 bases between. The germline CDR1 and CDR2 sequences are SEHNR and FQNEAQ (reference sequence). The CDR3 sequence: CASSLGQTGDTGELFF. CDR3 in DNA: TGTGCCAGCAGCTTAGGGCAGACAGGCGACACCGGGGAGCTGTTTTTT.

The rearrangement joins TRBV5-1 to TRBJ2-2; possibly TRBD1 for D (5 bases). V shed 5 bases and J shed 2 bases, with 10 bases lying between them. Germline CDR1 reads SGHRS; CDR2 reads YFSETQ. The CDR3 has 14 amino acids. The CDR3 nucleotides read TGCGCCAGCAGGGGCAGGGAAAACACCGGGGAGCTGTTTTTT. It is translated as CASRGRENTGELFF.

This CDR3 reads CASSQDRLRGQPQHF. Here the CDR3 DNA reads TGTGCCAGCAGCCAGGACAGGCTTAGAGGTCAGCCCCAGCATTTT. This chain connects TRBV7-2 to TRBJ1-5, with 7 bases identical to TRBD1. Looked up from germline, CDR1 is SGHTA and CDR2 is FQGNSA. This CDR3 has 15 amino acids. V gave up 5 bases and J gave up 6 bases; unmatched junction bases: 10.

The gene calls are TRBV9 and TRBJ2-7; tentative D call: TRBD1 (6 bases). Trimming removed 4 bases at V and 5 bases at J, with 13 bases between. The germline V gene has CDR1 SGDLS and CDR2 YYNGEE. The CDR3 has 13 residues. This CDR3 is CASSLQDSNEQYF. CDR3 sequence (DNA): TGTGCCAGCAGCCTCCAGGACAGTAACGAGCAGTACTTC.

The J gene is TRBJ1-2, the V gene TRBV4-2; possible D gene TRBD1, 6 bases. The CDR3 runs to 14 residues. Germline CDR1 LGHNA, CDR2 YNFKEQ. Trimming pared 0 bases from V and 4 bases from J, leaving 9 bases between. CDR3 protein: CASSQEQGPYGYTF. CDR3 sequence (DNA): TGTGCCAGCAGCCAAGAACAGGGTCCCTATGGCTACACCTTC.

The rearrangement uses TRBV13 and TRBJ2-3, with D perhaps TRBD1 (6 bases). This CDR3 contains 14 residues. Trimming took 6 bases from V and 4 from J, leaving 14 bases between them. Germline V gene sequence: CDR1 PRHDT, CDR2 FYEKMQ (reference sequence). The CDR3 region is CASRGRGGPDTQYF. The CDR3 region has the DNA TGTGCCAGCAGAGGCAGGGGTGGCCCAGATACGCAGTATTTT.

The V call is TRBV11-2, the J call TRBJ2-7, with D possibly matching TRBD2 (5 bases). Trimming removed 0 bases at V and 0 bases at J, with 15 bases between. This CDR3 has 17 amino acids. Germline assignment: CDR1 SGHAT and CDR2 FQNNGV. The CDR3: CASSLDLGVMGSYEQYF. DNA for the CDR3: TGTGCCAGCAGCTTAGATCTCGGGGTAATGGGCTCCTACGAGCAGTACTTC.

This chain joins TRBV5-4 and TRBJ2-2; D might be TRBD2 (5 bases). CDR3 length: 14 amino acids. V gave up 4 bases and J gave up 8 bases, with 15 bases separating them. CDR1 is SGHNT and CDR2 is YYREEE in the germline V gene (reference sequence). CDR3 sequence: CASSLGPSTGELFF. CDR3 nucleotides: TGTGCCAGCAGCCTCGGCCCTAGCACGGGGGAGCTGTTTTTT.

The genes are TRBV5-3 and TRBJ1-2; possible D gene TRBD1, 6 bases. TRBV5-3 is treated as an ORF (open reading frame) with a function not yet certain. V dropped 5 bases and J dropped 2 bases, with 16 bases sitting between them. The CDR3 extends over 15 amino acids. Here the CDR3 DNA reads TGTGCCAGAAGTACCACAGGGCGCCGAAACTATGGCTACACCTTC. Encoded protein: CARSTTGRRNYGYTF.

The chain has TRBV7-2 and TRBJ2-1; 7 bases fit TRBD2. Germline loops: CDR1 SGHTA, CDR2 FQGNSA. The CDR3 length is 16 residues. V dropped 1 base and J dropped 10; count of bases not matched to a gene: 13. As DNA, the CDR3 is TGTGCCAGCAGCTTAGGATCTAGCGGCGATTTTCAGGAGCAGTTCTTC. Protein: CASSLGSSGDFQEQFF. Drawing the rest from reference TRBV7-2 and TRBJ2-1, the complete variable domain is GAGVSQSPSNKVTEKGKDVELRCDPISGHTALYWYRQSLGQGLEFLIYFQGNSAPDKSGLPSDRFSAERTGGSVSTLTIQRTQQEDSAVYLCASSLGSSGDFQEQFFGPGTRLTVL.

The sample holds one count of this clone. V is TRBV2 and J is TRBJ2-1, with D tentatively TRBD2 (6 bases). The germline V gene encodes CDR1 SNHLY and CDR2 FYNNEI. The CDR3 length is 13 residues. Trimming shortened V by 6 bases and J by 5 bases, and 11 bases separated the two germline ends. CDR3 amino acids: CASRAGRNNEQFF. For the CDR3, the DNA is TGTGCCAGCAGGGCCGGGAGAAACAATGAGCAGTTCTTC.

The sample holds one count of this clone. CDR3 sequence reads: CASSAFVGAHEQYF. The CDR3 DNA follows: TGTGCCAGCAGCGCATTTGTAGGGGCCCACGAGCAGTACTTC. The J gene is TRBJ2-7, the V gene TRBV9; D perhaps matches TRBD1 (5 bases). The germline gives CDR1 SGDLS, CDR2 YYNGEE. This CDR3 contains 14 residues. Trimming removed 3 bases at V and 5 bases at J, with 15 bases between.

The chain joins TRBV7-9 to TRBJ1-1, with 8 bases lining up with TRBD1. V lost 2 bases, J lost 1 base, and 3 bases stayed unmatched. This CDR3 region has 15 residues. Germline CDR1 is SEHNR and CDR2 is FQNEAQ (reference sequence). The CDR3, as DNA: TGTGCCAGCAGCTTAATGGGGACAGGGAACACTGAAGCTTTCTTT. It is translated as CASSLMGTGNTEAFF.

The genes are TRBV10-1 and TRBJ2-7, with D perhaps matching TRBD1 (6 bases). CDR3 size: 16 residues. Germline lookup yields CDR1 WNHNN and CDR2 SYGVQD (reference sequence). The germline V and J ends were trimmed by 6 bases and 3 bases, with 21 bases remaining between them. This CDR3 reads CASRSQGPGEGYEQYF. The CDR3 DNA sequence: TGCGCCAGCAGATCACAGGGACCCGGCGAGGGCTACGAGCAGTACTTC.

The chain joins TRBV5-1 to TRBJ2-5, with 11 bases fitting TRBD2. V was pared by 6 bases and J by 3 bases, with 4 bases of the junction left unmatched. CDR1 and CDR2 (germline): SGHRS, YFSETQ. This CDR3 has 14 amino acids. CDR3 sequence (DNA): TGCGCCAGCAATGAGGGACTAGCGGAAGAGACCCAGTACTTC. This encodes CASNEGLAEETQYF.

The chain uses TRBV29-1 and TRBJ2-3; 10 nucleotides align to TRBD2. This CDR3 has 16 residues. V gave up 1 base and J gave up 0 bases; unmatched junction bases: 4. CDR1 and CDR2 from the germline V gene are SQVTM and ANQGSEA. The CDR3 DNA sequence: TGCAGCGTTGAAGGTGAGACTAGCGGGAGCACAGATACGCAGTATTTT. Translation: CSVEGETSGSTDTQYF.

The count of this clone is one. The chain uses TRBV6-1 and TRBJ1-2; 9 nucleotides agree with TRBD1. J was trimmed by 5 bases and V by 6 bases; bases with no gene match: 4. The CDR3 is 13 amino acids. CDR1 is MNHNS and CDR2 is SASEGT in the germline V gene. The CDR3 coding sequence is TGTGCCAGCAGGACAGGGGGTTCGTATGGCTACACCTTC. The encoded protein is CASRTGGSYGYTF.

The CDR3 DNA reads TGTGCCAGTAGTGGACAGGGGAGTGAAAAACTGTTTTTT. Its translation is CASSGQGSEKLFF. This chain joins TRBV14 and TRBJ1-4, with TRBD1 matching 9 bases. Germline assignment: CDR1 SGHDN and CDR2 FVKESK. V shed 9 bases and J 7 bases; nucleotides not matched to a gene: 6. The CDR3 has 13 residues.

The V and J genes are TRBV7-2 and TRBJ2-5; no firm D call. V was clipped by 3 bases and J by 3 bases, with 11 bases between them. This CDR3 is 14 amino acids long. In germline, CDR1 is SGHTA, CDR2 FQGNSA. The CDR3 DNA sequence: TGTGCCAGCAGCTTGGCACAGACCAAAGAGACCCAGTACTTC. Protein product: CASSLAQTKETQYF.

V is TRBV7-2 and J is TRBJ1-4; D is unclear. Germline V CDR1 and CDR2: SGHTA, FQGNSA. Trimming cost V 3 bases and J 8 bases, with 13 bases left between them. The CDR3 has 14 amino acids. This chain's CDR3 is CASSFTIDSEKLFF. CDR3 bases: TGTGCCAGCAGCTTCACTATCGACTCCGAAAAACTGTTTTTT. Filled out from reference TRBV7-2 and TRBJ1-4, the complete variable domain reads GAGVSQSPSNKVTEKGKDVELRCDPISGHTALYWYRQSLGQGLEFLIYFQGNSAPDKSGLPSDRFSAERTGGSVSTLTIQRTQQEDSAVYLCASSFTIDSEKLFFGSGTQLSVL.

V gene TRBV7-6 combines with J gene TRBJ1-3; 7 bases line up with TRBD1. Germline CDR1 and CDR2: SGHVS and FNYEAQ. This CDR3 has 14 amino acids. Trimming removed 5 bases from V and 9 bases from J; junction bases left unmatched: 10. The CDR3 coding sequence is TGTGCCAGCAGCCAGAACGAGGGGGCAGGCACCATATATTTT. As protein: CASSQNEGAGTIYF.

This chain joins TRBV9 and TRBJ2-6; tentative D call: TRBD1 (5 bases). This CDR3 comprises 15 residues. Germline CDR1 is SGDLS and CDR2 is YYNGEE. The V end was cut by 5 bases, the J end by 0 bases, with 9 bases between. Here the CDR3 reads CASRKDSSGANVLTF. CDR3 nucleotide sequence: TGTGCCAGCAGAAAAGACAGCTCTGGGGCCAACGTCCTGACTTTC.

This clone was picked up one time. The chain joins TRBV5-1 to TRBJ1-3, with D unresolved. Trimming removed 4 bases at V and 0 bases at J, with 8 bases between. Germline CDR1 is SGHRS and CDR2 is YFSETQ. There are 14 residues in the CDR3. The chain's CDR3 is CASSPPSSGNTIYF. The CDR3 DNA reads TGCGCCAGCAGCCCCCCGAGCTCTGGAAACACCATATATTTT.

The chain links TRBV7-2 to TRBJ2-7, with 9 positions matching TRBD2. Germline lookup yields CDR1 SGHTA and CDR2 FQGNSA. With V trimmed by 5 bases and J by 12 bases, 14 bases remained unmatched. The CDR3 sequence is 14 residues long. CDR3 in DNA: TGTGCCAGCAGCCCGGGGACTAGCCGCTCCCTGGGGTACTTC. It codes for CASSPGTSRSLGYF.

The chain joins TRBV5-1 to TRBJ2-1; possible D gene TRBD1, 8 bases. Trimming stripped 5 bases from V and 5 bases from J, with 14 bases between. The CDR3 sequence is 14 residues long. Germline CDR1 and CDR2: SGHRS and YFSETQ. The CDR3 region is CASSTGGGDNEQFF. The CDR3 region has the DNA TGCGCCAGCAGTACAGGGGGAGGGGACAATGAGCAGTTCTTC. Complete variable domain (other parts from reference TRBV5-1 and TRBJ2-1): KAGVTQTPRYLIKTRGQQVTLSCSPISGHRSVSWYQQTPGQGLQFLFEYFSETQRNKGNFPGRFSGRQFSNSRSEMNVSTLELGDSALYLCASSTGGGDNEQFFGPGTRLTVL.

V and J are TRBV9 and TRBJ2-1; D not resolved. This CDR3 spans 15 amino acids. Deletions cut 4 bases from V and 4 bases from J, with 15 bases between. Germline CDR1 and CDR2: SGDLS and YYNGEE. The chain's CDR3 is CASSPRSVSYNEQFF. CDR3 nucleotide sequence: TGTGCCAGCAGCCCAAGGAGCGTTAGTTACAATGAGCAGTTCTTC.

The chain uses TRBV7-2 and TRBJ2-5; D gene ambiguous. This CDR3 comprises 15 residues. CDR1 and CDR2 (germline): SGHTA, FQGNSA. Trimming removed 1 base at V and 9 bases at J, with 18 bases between. In DNA form, the CDR3 reads TGTGCCAGCAGCTTAGGATTTACGAGGAAGAGCGCCCAGTACTTC. Translated: CASSLGFTRKSAQYF.